This TCR beta chain was recorded in a study of blood T cell repertoires in COVID-19. Produced via immunoSEQ multiplex PCR; TCRdb's table is partial and in-frame only. The sample shows around 260,000 clones, 80% to 90% of them seen only once. Each recovered donor of Cohort 3 presented with two negative PCRs, clearance, or symptom resolution. The CDR3 loop spans 15 amino acids. V gave up 4 bases and J gave up 2 bases; unmatched junction bases: 3. CDR1 SGHAT and CDR2 FQDESV come from the germline V gene (reference sequence). This clonotype originated in a woman aged 25-40 years who had recovered from COVID-19. Sequenced: PBMCs or T cells enriched from blood (not recorded which). The chain is built from TRBV11-1 and TRBJ2-1, with TRBD2 identical over 9 bases. The DNA of the CDR3 is TGTGCCAGCAGCTCGACTAGCGGAGCCTACAATGAGCAGTTCTTC. As protein: CASSSTSGAYNEQFF.